The rows below give T cell receptor beta chains drawn from one sample of a study of T-cell reconstitution after alpha-beta-depleted transplantation in children. TCRdb re-called the PCR reads with MiXCR, one entry per CDR3 protein. The sample has about 500,000 distinct CDR3 sequences, about 33% seen once. The sample was PBMCs from the stem cell graft donor, taken from the stem cell graft. The receptors come from a human donor who donated a stem cell graft to a child with aplastic anemia. Each CDR3 is given with its conserved first and last residue. Fields, in order: V gene, clone size, D gene, J gene, CDR3 DNA, CDR3 protein. A D gene is named only where the DNA matches it firmly. Part of the rows lack a size; the others show once, few, many or a class for expanded clones.

V gene: TRBV9
clone size: NA
D gene: NA
J gene: TRBJ2-3
CDR3 DNA: TGTGCCAGCAGCGTAGTAGGAGATACGCAGTATTTT
CDR3 protein: CASSVVGDTQYF

V gene: TRBV28
clone size: NA
D gene: NA
J gene: TRBJ2-1
CDR3 DNA: TGTGCCAGCAGTGCCCCCGCTTACTACAATGAGCAGTTCTTC
CDR3 protein: CASSAPAYYNEQFF

V gene: TRBV9
clone size: NA
D gene: NA
J gene: TRBJ2-1
CDR3 DNA: TGTGCCAGCAGCGTAGCCTGGGGGTCCTACAATGAGCAGTTCTTC
CDR3 protein: CASSVAWGSYNEQFF

V gene: TRBV5-1
clone size: NA
D gene: NA
J gene: TRBJ2-4
CDR3 DNA: TGCGCCAGCAGCAAGGGTCAGTTTATCGACATTCAGTACTTC
CDR3 protein: CASSKGQFIDIQYF

V gene: TRBV20-1
clone size: few
D gene: NA
J gene: TRBJ2-5
CDR3 DNA: TGCAGTGCACCCGGGACGCCGGGGAGGGAGACCCAGTACTTC
CDR3 protein: CSAPGTPGRETQYF

V gene: TRBV10-3
clone size: NA
D gene: NA
J gene: TRBJ1-5
CDR3 DNA: TGTGCCATCAGGGGGACCGCGCTGGAGCCCCAGCATTTT
CDR3 protein: CAIRGTALEPQHF

V gene: TRBV28
clone size: NA
D gene: TRBD2
J gene: TRBJ2-1
CDR3 DNA: TGTGCCAGCAGGTCGGGAGGGTACAATGAGCAGTTCTTC
CDR3 protein: CASRSGGYNEQFF

V gene: TRBV20-1
clone size: NA
D gene: NA
J gene: TRBJ2-1
CDR3 DNA: TGCAGTGCTATAGGACTGGCCGAGGGGTCCTACAATGAGCAGTTCTTC
CDR3 protein: CSAIGLAEGSYNEQFF

V gene: TRBV20-1
clone size: few
D gene: TRBD2
J gene: TRBJ2-5
CDR3 DNA: TGCAGTGCTAGACCAGCGGGAGGGAAAGAGACCCAGTACTTC
CDR3 protein: CSARPAGGKETQYF

V gene: TRBV6-5
clone size: few
D gene: TRBD2
J gene: TRBJ2-1
CDR3 DNA: TGTGCCAGCAGTTACTTAGCCGGGACTAGGGGTTATGAGCAGTTCTTC
CDR3 protein: CASSYLAGTRGYEQFF

V gene: TRBV27
clone size: NA
D gene: TRBD2
J gene: TRBJ2-5
CDR3 DNA: TGTGCCAGCAGTTCAGGGACTAGCGGGAGGGAGGAGACCCAGTACTTC
CDR3 protein: CASSSGTSGREETQYF

V gene: TRBV29-1
clone size: NA
D gene: NA
J gene: TRBJ1-5
CDR3 DNA: TGCAGCGTTGAAGATGGAATAGGAGAGGGGCCCCAGCATTTT
CDR3 protein: CSVEDGIGEGPQHF

V gene: TRBV12-3/TRBV12-4
clone size: NA
D gene: NA
J gene: TRBJ1-5
CDR3 DNA: TGTGCCAGCAGTTCCTCGGGGGTCTGGCAGCCCCAGCATTTT
CDR3 protein: CASSSSGVWQPQHF

V gene: TRBV29-1
clone size: NA
D gene: NA
J gene: TRBJ2-6
CDR3 DNA: TGCAGCGTGACCGTCTCTGGGGCCAACGTCCTGACTTTC
CDR3 protein: CSVTVSGANVLTF

V gene: TRBV28
clone size: NA
D gene: NA
J gene: TRBJ2-1
CDR3 DNA: TGTGCCAGCACGGACACGTCCCTTTACAATGAGCAGTTCTTC
CDR3 protein: CASTDTSLYNEQFF

V gene: TRBV30
clone size: NA
D gene: NA
J gene: TRBJ1-1
CDR3 DNA: TGTGCCTGGAGTACAGGCATGAACACTGAAGCTTTCTTT
CDR3 protein: CAWSTGMNTEAFF

V gene: TRBV12-3/TRBV12-4
clone size: few
D gene: NA
J gene: TRBJ2-1
CDR3 DNA: TGTGCCAGCAGCCTGGCACAGAGGCTGTTCTTC
CDR3 protein: CASSLAQRLFF

V gene: TRBV7-2
clone size: few
D gene: TRBD2
J gene: TRBJ2-1
CDR3 DNA: TGTGCCAGCAGCTTGAGGCGGGAGGGTAATGAGCAGTTCTTC
CDR3 protein: CASSLRREGNEQFF

V gene: TRBV24-1
clone size: NA
D gene: NA
J gene: TRBJ2-5
CDR3 DNA: TGTGCCACCAGCGATCCCGGGATTACGGAGACCCAGTACTTC
CDR3 protein: CATSDPGITETQYF

V gene: TRBV2
clone size: NA
D gene: TRBD1
J gene: TRBJ2-1
CDR3 DNA: TGTGCCAGCAGCGCGACAGGGGCAAATGAGCAGTTCTTC
CDR3 protein: CASSATGANEQFF

V gene: TRBV29-1
clone size: NA
D gene: TRBD1
J gene: TRBJ1-1
CDR3 DNA: TGCAGCGGTGGACAGGGGCCGAACACTGAAGCTTTCTTT
CDR3 protein: CSGGQGPNTEAFF

V gene: TRBV6-1
clone size: NA
D gene: TRBD2
J gene: TRBJ2-7
CDR3 DNA: TGTGCCAGCATCCCTAGCGGGACAAACTACGAGCAGTACTTC
CDR3 protein: CASIPSGTNYEQYF

V gene: TRBV20-1
clone size: NA
D gene: NA
J gene: TRBJ1-2
CDR3 DNA: TGCAGTGCTAGAGATTCCCGGACGGCCTTTACGGGCTACACCTTC
CDR3 protein: CSARDSRTAFTGYTF

V gene: TRBV19
clone size: NA
D gene: NA
J gene: TRBJ2-3
CDR3 DNA: TGTGCCAGTATCGGGGGACGGAGTGCAGATACGCAGTATTTT
CDR3 protein: CASIGGRSADTQYF

V gene: TRBV20-1
clone size: NA
D gene: NA
J gene: TRBJ1-3
CDR3 DNA: TGCAGTGCACTGACGGGGGCCTACTCTGGAAACACCATATATTTT
CDR3 protein: CSALTGAYSGNTIYF

V gene: TRBV3-1
clone size: NA
D gene: NA
J gene: TRBJ1-1
CDR3 DNA: TGTGCCAGCAGCCAAAAGGGGTTTGGCACTGAAGCTTTCTTT
CDR3 protein: CASSQKGFGTEAFF

V gene: TRBV5-5
clone size: NA
D gene: TRBD1
J gene: TRBJ2-5
CDR3 DNA: TGTGCCAGCAGCTCGCAGATCGGGACAGCTAAGACCCAGTACTTC
CDR3 protein: CASSSQIGTAKTQYF

V gene: TRBV20-1
clone size: NA
D gene: TRBD1
J gene: TRBJ2-5
CDR3 DNA: TGCAGTGCTAGAGATCCCGGCCAGGGGGTCGCAGAGACCCAGTACTTC
CDR3 protein: CSARDPGQGVAETQYF

V gene: TRBV29-1
clone size: NA
D gene: NA
J gene: TRBJ1-2
CDR3 DNA: TGCAGCGTTGAGGGGACGGACTATGGCTACACCTTC
CDR3 protein: CSVEGTDYGYTF